The 17 T cell receptor beta chains below come from one sample, sequenced in a study of T cell repertoires in aging, cancer and after chemotherapy. Amplification of TCR beta used genomic DNA extracted from peripheral blood. Multiplex touch-down PCR with TRB-A/B primers amplified rearranged V-D-J TRB sequences. Using its own MiXCR run on the multiplex PCR reads, TCRdb lists one record per CDR3 protein. The data contain about 6,200 distinct CDR3 sequences, roughly 30% of them seen just once; the ten biggest clones take up 8%. Material for sequencing was blood. All receptors come from a human donor with a blood cancer.

By share, this clonotype counts as medium-sized. The J gene is TRBJ2-1, the V gene TRBV18; TRBD2 agrees at 11 bases. V was clipped by 2 bases and J by 4 bases; unmatched bases: 10. Germline CDR1 reads KGHSH; CDR2 reads LQKENI. CDR3 length: 18 residues. CDR3 bases: TGTGCCAGCTCACCAAGGCTAGCGGGAGGCTTAGGGTACAATGAGCAGTTCTTC. The encoded protein is CASSPRLAGGLGYNEQFF.

In regard to this clonotype: A read error may explain this, as a much larger clone is one base away. The rearrangement joins TRBV27 to TRBJ1-2, with D tentatively TRBD1 (6 bases). Looked up from germline, CDR1 is MNHEY and CDR2 is SMNVEV (reference sequence). This CDR3 spans 13 amino acids. V lost 5 bases and J 4 bases, leaving 11 bases between the germline ends. CDR3 sequence (DNA): TGTGCCAGCAGTCAAGTGGGGGCCTATGGCTACACCTTC. It encodes CASSQVGAYGYTF.

This clonotype occurred a few times. J is TRBJ1-1 and V is TRBV6-1, with 8 bases that match TRBD1. V lost 2 bases and J lost 0; bases outside the gene matches: 2. Per the germline V gene, CDR1 is MNHNS and CDR2 is SASEGT. The CDR3 is 15 amino acids. The CDR3 DNA follows: TGTGCCAGCAGTGAAAGGACAGGGCTGAACACTGAAGCTTTCTTT. This gives the protein CASSERTGLNTEAFF.

By frequency in the sample, this clonotype is medium-sized. The gene calls are TRBV18 and TRBJ1-1, with unresolved D. Germline CDR1 is KGHSH and CDR2 is LQKENI. CDR3 length: 13 amino acids. With 6 bases removed from V and 2 bases from J, the gap between germline ends came to 10 bases. The CDR3 sequence is CASSPNGNTEAFF. As DNA, the CDR3 is TGTGCCAGCTCTCCCAACGGAAACACTGAAGCTTTCTTT.

The chain has TRBV12-3 or TRBV12-4 and TRBJ1-4, with 10 nucleotides matching TRBD1. V gave up 0 bases and J gave up 8 bases; unmatched junction bases: 3. The CDR3 runs to 15 residues. The CDR3 loop reads CASSLAGQGEEKLFF. The CDR3 DNA is TGTGCCAGCAGTTTAGCCGGACAGGGGGAGGAAAAACTGTTTTTT.

As to this clonotype: This may come from a read error, since a much larger clone is one base off. J is TRBJ2-1 and V is TRBV27; 8 bases match TRBD1. Germline CDR1 and CDR2: MNHEY and SMNVEV (reference sequence). CDR3 length: 15 residues. V dropped 7 bases and J dropped 4; count of bases not matched to a gene: 9. The CDR3 protein is CASTPDRVFYNEQFF. The CDR3, as DNA: TGTGCCAGCACTCCGGACAGGGTCTTTTACAATGAGCAGTTCTTC.

This chain joins TRBV5-1 and TRBJ2-3; 7 bases line up with TRBD1. V trimming: 4 bases; J trimming: 0 bases; junction bases outside the gene matches: 2. Germline-derived CDR1 and CDR2 are SGHRS and YFSETQ. The length of the CDR3 is 14 residues. The CDR3 reads CASSPGQSTDTQYF. In nucleotides, the CDR3 is TGCGCCAGCAGCCCGGGACAGAGCACAGATACGCAGTATTTT.

By proportion, this clonotype is medium-sized. The rearrangement links TRBV18 to TRBJ2-1; 7 positions agree with TRBD2. In germline, CDR1 is KGHSH, CDR2 LQKENI. The CDR3 extends over 15 amino acids. V lost 3 bases to trimming and J lost 3 bases; unmatched junction nucleotides: 5. The CDR3 DNA reads as TGTGCCAGCTCACCTCGGACTAGTGGCTACAATGAGCAGTTCTTC. This translates into CASSPRTSGYNEQFF.

This chain uses TRBV7-9 with TRBJ2-1, with 7 bases lining up with TRBD1. The V gene end was trimmed by 1 base and the J gene end by 15 bases; junction bases not matched to a gene: 9. The CDR3 consists of 13 residues. The V gene's germline CDR1 is SEHNR and CDR2 FQNEAQ (reference sequence). The CDR3 coding sequence is TGTGCCAGCAGCTTAGTGGTGACAGGGTATCCGTTCTTC. This gives the protein CASSLVVTGYPFF.

This clonotype ranks as medium-sized. The V gene is TRBV5-5, the J gene TRBJ1-4; D unclear. The CDR3 contains 14 residues. Germline V gene sequence: CDR1 SGHKS, CDR2 YYEKEE (reference sequence). Trimming pared 0 bases from V and 7 bases from J, leaving 10 bases between. In DNA form, the CDR3 reads TGTGCCAGCAGCTTGGTAGAATGGGGTGAAAAACTGTTTTTT. It codes for CASSLVEWGEKLFF.

The CDR3 bases are TGTGCCAGCAGTTTGGCTAGCGGGAGGGCCTACGAGCAGTACTTC. This gives the protein CASSLASGRAYEQYF. The rearrangement uses TRBV12-3 or TRBV12-4 and TRBJ2-7; TRBD2 matches at 12 bases. V shed 3 bases, J shed 2 bases, and the junction held 2 bases outside the gene matches. The CDR3 runs to 15 residues.

This chain links TRBV11-2 with TRBJ2-7; 9 nucleotides agree with TRBD1. Germline V gene lookup returns CDR1 SGHAT and CDR2 FQNNGV. Trimming at V came to 5 bases and at J to 6 bases, leaving 11 bases not matched to a gene. CDR3 length equals 15 residues. For the CDR3, the DNA is TGTGCCAGCAGCCCGGGACAGGGAGACCGGATCGAGCAGTACTTC. Its translation: CASSPGQGDRIEQYF.

This clonotype is deemed medium-sized. CDR3 sequence (DNA): TGTGCCAGCAGCCCCGACAGACACTATGGCTACACCTTC. This encodes CASSPDRHYGYTF. The chain employs TRBV6-5 and TRBJ1-2; the D gene is possibly TRBD1 (5 bases). In germline, CDR1 is MNHEY, CDR2 SVGAGI. The ends were cut back, 6 bases at V and 3 bases at J, with 11 bases in the middle. CDR3 length equals 13 residues.

This clonotype is medium-sized (0.01 to 0.1%). The rearrangement links TRBV12-3 or TRBV12-4 to TRBJ2-5; no clear D gene. This CDR3 is built from 16 residues. With 5 bases removed from V and 7 bases from J, the gap between germline ends came to 23 bases. CDR3 amino acids: CASSGLLGKTPGTQYF. The CDR3 DNA follows: TGTGCCAGCAGTGGTCTTCTTGGGAAAACTCCAGGGACCCAGTACTTC.

In its sample, this clonotype was seen a few times. Germline and junction disagree at one end, which may indicate a read error. The rearrangement links TRBV4-3 to TRBJ2-2; D perhaps matches TRBD1 (5 bases). The CDR3 sequence is 14 residues long. Germline CDR1 reads LGHNA; CDR2 reads YSLEER. The CDR3 nucleotides read TGTGCCAGCAGCCAAGATCTTGTTTCAGGGCGGCTGTTTTTT. This codes for CASSQDLVSGRLFF.

The chain couples TRBV5-6 to TRBJ1-5; D call uncertain. Between the trimmed V and J ends, which lost 6 bases and 4 bases, there was a span of 14 bases. The CDR3 extends over 14 amino acids. Germline CDR1 reads SGHDT; CDR2 reads YYEEEE. CDR3 sequence: CASTQAGENQPQHF. The DNA of the CDR3 is TGTGCCAGCACTCAGGCAGGAGAAAATCAGCCCCAGCATTTT.

This clonotype counts as medium-sized. This chain joins TRBV15 and TRBJ1-4; the match to TRBD1 covers 8 bases. The germline V gene has CDR1 LNHNV and CDR2 YYDKDF (reference sequence). Trimming took 10 bases from V and 3 from J; bases not matched to a gene: 7. The CDR3 consists of 14 residues. This CDR3 is CAISGTGSNEKLFF. The CDR3 DNA is TGTGCCATCTCGGGGACAGGATCTAATGAAAAACTGTTTTTT.